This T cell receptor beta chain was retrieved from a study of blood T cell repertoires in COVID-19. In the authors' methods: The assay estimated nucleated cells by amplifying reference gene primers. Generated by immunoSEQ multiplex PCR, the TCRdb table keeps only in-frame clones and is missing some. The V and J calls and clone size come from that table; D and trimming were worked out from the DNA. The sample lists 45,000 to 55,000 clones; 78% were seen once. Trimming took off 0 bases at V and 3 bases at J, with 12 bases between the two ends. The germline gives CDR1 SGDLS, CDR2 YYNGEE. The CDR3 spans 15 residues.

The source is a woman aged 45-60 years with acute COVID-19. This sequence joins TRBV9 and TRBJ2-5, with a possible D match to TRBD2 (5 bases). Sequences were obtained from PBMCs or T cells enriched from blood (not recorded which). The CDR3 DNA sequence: TGTGCCAGCAGCGTAGGAGGGAGCACTAAAGAGACCCAGTACTTC. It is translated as CASSVGGSTKETQYF.